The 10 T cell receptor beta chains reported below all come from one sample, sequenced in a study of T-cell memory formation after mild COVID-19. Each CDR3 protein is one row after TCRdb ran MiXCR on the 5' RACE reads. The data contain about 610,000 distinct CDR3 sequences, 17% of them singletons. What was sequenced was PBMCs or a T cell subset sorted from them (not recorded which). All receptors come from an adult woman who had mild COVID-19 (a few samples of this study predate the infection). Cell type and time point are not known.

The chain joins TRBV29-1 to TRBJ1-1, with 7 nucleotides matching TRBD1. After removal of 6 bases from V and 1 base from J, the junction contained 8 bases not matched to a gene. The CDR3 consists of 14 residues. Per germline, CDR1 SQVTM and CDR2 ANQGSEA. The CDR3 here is CSVAYWDRNTEAFF. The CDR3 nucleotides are TGCAGCGTGGCCTACTGGGACAGGAACACTGAAGCTTTCTTT.

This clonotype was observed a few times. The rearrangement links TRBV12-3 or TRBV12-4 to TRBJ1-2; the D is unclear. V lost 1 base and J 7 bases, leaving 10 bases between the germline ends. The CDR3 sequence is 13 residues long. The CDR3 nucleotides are TGTGCCAGCAGTTTAGGCGAACGAGGTGGCTACACCTTC. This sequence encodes CASSLGERGGYTF.

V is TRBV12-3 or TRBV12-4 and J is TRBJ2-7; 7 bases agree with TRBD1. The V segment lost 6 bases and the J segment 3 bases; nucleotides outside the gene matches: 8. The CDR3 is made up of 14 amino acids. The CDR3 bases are TGTGCCAGCAGCCCACAGGGGCTTGTCTACGAGCAGTACTTC. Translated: CASSPQGLVYEQYF.

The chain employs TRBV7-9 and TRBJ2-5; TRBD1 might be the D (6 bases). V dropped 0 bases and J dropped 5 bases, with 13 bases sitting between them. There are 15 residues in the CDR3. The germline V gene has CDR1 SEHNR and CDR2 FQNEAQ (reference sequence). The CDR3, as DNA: TGTGCCAGCAGCTTAGCGGGGACAACTTTGGAGACCCAGTACTTC. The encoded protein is CASSLAGTTLETQYF.

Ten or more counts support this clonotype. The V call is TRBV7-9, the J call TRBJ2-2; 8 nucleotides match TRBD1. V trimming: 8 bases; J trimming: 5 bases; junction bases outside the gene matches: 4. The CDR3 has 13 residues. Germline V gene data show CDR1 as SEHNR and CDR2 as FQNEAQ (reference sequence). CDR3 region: CASLDRVTGELFF. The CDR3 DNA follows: TGTGCCAGCCTGGACAGGGTTACCGGGGAGCTGTTTTTT.

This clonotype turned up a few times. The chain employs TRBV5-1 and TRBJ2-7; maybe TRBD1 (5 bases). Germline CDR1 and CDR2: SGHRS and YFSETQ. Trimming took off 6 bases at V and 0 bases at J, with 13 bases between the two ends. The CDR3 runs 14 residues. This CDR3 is CASKEQVNSYEQYF. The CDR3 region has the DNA TGCGCCAGCAAGGAACAGGTGAACTCCTACGAGCAGTACTTC.

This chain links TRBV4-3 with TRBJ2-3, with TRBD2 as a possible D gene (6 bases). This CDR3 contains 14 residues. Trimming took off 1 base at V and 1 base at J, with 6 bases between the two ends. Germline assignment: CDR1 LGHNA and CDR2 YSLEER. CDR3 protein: CASSQAGGTDTQYF. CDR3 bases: TGCGCCAGCAGCCAAGCGGGGGGCACAGATACGCAGTATTTT.

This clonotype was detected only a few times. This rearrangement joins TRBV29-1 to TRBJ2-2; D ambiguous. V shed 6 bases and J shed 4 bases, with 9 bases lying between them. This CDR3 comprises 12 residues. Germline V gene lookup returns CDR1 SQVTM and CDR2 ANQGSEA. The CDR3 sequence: CSVTTGTGELFF. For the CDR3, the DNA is TGCAGCGTAACTACTGGCACCGGGGAGCTGTTTTTT.

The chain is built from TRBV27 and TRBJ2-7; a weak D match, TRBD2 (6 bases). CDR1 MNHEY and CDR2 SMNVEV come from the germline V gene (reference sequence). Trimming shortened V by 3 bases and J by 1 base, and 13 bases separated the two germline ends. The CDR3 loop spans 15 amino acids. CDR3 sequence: CASSFLGGPSYEQYF. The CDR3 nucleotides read TGTGCCAGCAGTTTCCTGGGGGGACCTTCCTACGAGCAGTACTTC.

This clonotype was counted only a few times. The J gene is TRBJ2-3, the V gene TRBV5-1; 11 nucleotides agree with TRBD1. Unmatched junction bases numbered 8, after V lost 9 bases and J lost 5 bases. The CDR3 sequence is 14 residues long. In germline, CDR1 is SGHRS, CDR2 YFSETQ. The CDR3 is CATTPGQGGDTQYF. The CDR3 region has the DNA TGCGCCACCACCCCGGGACAGGGGGGAGATACGCAGTATTTT. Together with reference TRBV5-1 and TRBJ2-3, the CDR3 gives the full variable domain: KAGVTQTPRYLIKTRGQQVTLSCSPISGHRSVSWYQQTPGQGLQFLFEYFSETQRNKGNFPGRFSGRQFSNSRSEMNVSTLELGDSALYLCATTPGQGGDTQYFGPGTRLTVL.